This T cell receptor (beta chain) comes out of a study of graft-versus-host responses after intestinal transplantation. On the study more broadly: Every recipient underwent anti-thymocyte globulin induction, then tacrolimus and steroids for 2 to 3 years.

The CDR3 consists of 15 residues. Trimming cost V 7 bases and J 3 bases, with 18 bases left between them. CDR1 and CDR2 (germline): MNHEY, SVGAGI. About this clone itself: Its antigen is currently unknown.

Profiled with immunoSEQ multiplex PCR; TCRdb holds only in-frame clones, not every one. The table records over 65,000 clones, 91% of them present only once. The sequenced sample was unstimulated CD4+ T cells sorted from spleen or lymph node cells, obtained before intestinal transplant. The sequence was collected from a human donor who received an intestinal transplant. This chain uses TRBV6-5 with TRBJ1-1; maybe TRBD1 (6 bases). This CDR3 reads CASTRAQGRDTEAFF. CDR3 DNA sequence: TGTGCCAGCACCCGGGCACAGGGTCGAGACACTGAAGCTTTCTTT.